The present T cell receptor (beta chain) was sequenced within a study of T cells in localized non-small cell lung cancer. Study-wide points: Overall survival was longer when the density of T cells in the blood was higher. In uninvolved adjacent lung, T cell clonality reached its highest value, exceeding tumor. A median of around 60 clones ranked among the top 100 in tumor appeared in adjacent lung.

The protocol was immunoSEQ multiplex PCR, while the TCRdb copy is restricted to in-frame clones and leaves out a portion. The sample yields about 78,000 clones, just under 85% seen once. A single count supports this clone. Its matching antigen is unknown. This material consisted of peripheral blood, taken before any cancer treatment. This TCR came from a man between 40 and 70 years old with stage I lung adenocarcinoma.

The chain's CDR3 is CASSNSGGYEQYF. The CDR3 DNA reads as TGTGCCAGTAGTAATTCCGGGGGATACGAGCAGTACTTC. This chain connects TRBV19 to TRBJ2-7; tentatively, D is TRBD2 (6 bases). CDR3 size: 13 residues. Trimming shortened V by 4 bases and J by 4 bases, and 11 bases separated the two germline ends. CDR1 and CDR2 from the germline V gene are LNHDA and SQIVND (reference sequence).